This TCR beta chain was captured in a study of blood T cell repertoires in COVID-19. Study overall: Both acute and convalescent COVID-19 samples were obtained from the United States, Italy and Spain. PBMCs, B-cell-depleted T cells, or T cells provided the cDNA or gDNA that made up the material.

As processed by the authors: Nucleated cell number was recorded as an estimate derived from reference gene primer amplification. Sequenced by immunoSEQ multiplex PCR; TCRdb stores in-frame clones only, minus some. D and trimming come from the DNA, and the V and J calls and clone size come from that table. This sample has tens of thousands of clones, with approximately 74% found just once. CDR1 and CDR2 (germline): GTSNPN, SVGIG (reference sequence). The CDR3 has 15 residues. With 0 bases clipped from V and 4 bases from J, the junction kept 8 bases outside the gene matches. Patients of the Seattle cohort, enrolled during active infection, were followed longitudinally.

Source material: peripheral blood. The TCR originated in a man in his 70s with COVID-19, enrolled during active disease. The chain links TRBV30 to TRBJ2-5, with 7 bases matching TRBD1. The CDR3 protein is CAWSVEGALRETQYF. DNA for the CDR3: TGTGCCTGGAGTGTTGAGGGGGCGCTTCGAGAGACCCAGTACTTC.